The rows below give T cell receptor beta chains drawn from one sample of a study of OX40 agonist ivuxolimab in advanced cancers. The method was immunoSEQ multiplex PCR; TCRdb's version includes in-frame clones alone and lacks a portion of them. The sample has 60,000 or so clones, over 80% seen once. The starting material was CD4+ or CD8+ T cells sorted from blood, obtained in a trial of the OX40 agonist ivuxolimab. These receptors were taken from an adult with an advanced solid tumor such as melanoma, head and neck, liver or kidney cancer. CDR3s include the opening cysteine and the closing phenylalanine or tryptophan. Each record gives: CDR3 length, J gene, D gene, V gene, clone size, CDR3 protein, CDR3 DNA. D genes are given only for firm matches. A clone size is listed for some rows: how often the clone was seen (once, few, many), or a class if it is expanded.

14 TRBJ2-2 TRBD1 TRBV28 once CASSETGATGELFF TGTGCCAGCAGCGAGACAGGGGCCACCGGGGAGCTGTTTTTT
13 TRBJ2-1 TRBD2 TRBV11-2 NA CASNLAGVGEQFF TGTGCCAGCAACCTAGCGGGAGTTGGGGAGCAGTTCTTC
11 TRBJ2-7 NA TRBV11-2 NA CASSLINEQYF TGTGCCAGCAGCTTAATCAACGAGCAGTACTTC
14 TRBJ2-5 NA TRBV28 NA CASTVSRERETQYF TGTGCCAGCACCGTTTCGAGGGAGCGAGAGACCCAGTACTTC
13 TRBJ2-2 NA TRBV6-5 NA CASSYSKAGELFF TGTGCCAGCAGTTACTCGAAGGCCGGGGAGCTGTTTTTT
15 TRBJ2-5 TRBD1 TRBV6-5 once CASSQGTGYQETQYF TGTGCCAGCAGTCAAGGGACAGGGTACCAAGAGACCCAGTACTTC
12 TRBJ1-4 NA TRBV2 NA CASRRDGEKLFF TGTGCCAGCAGGCGAGATGGTGAAAAACTGTTTTTT
16 TRBJ1-2 NA TRBV5-6 NA CASNLAGLSKPYGYTF TGTGCCAGCAACCTGGCTGGGCTCTCGAAACCCTATGGCTACACCTTC
14 TRBJ2-1 NA TRBV11-3 NA CASSLELARDEQFF TGTGCCAGCAGCTTAGAATTAGCACGGGATGAGCAGTTCTTC
12 TRBJ2-7 NA TRBV14 NA CASSQVDFEQYF TGTGCCAGCAGCCAAGTGGATTTCGAGCAGTACTTC
11 TRBJ1-2 NA TRBV20-1 NA CSKQTGHGYTF TGCAGCAAACAGACAGGCCATGGCTACACCTTC
17 TRBJ1-5 TRBD1 TRBV19 NA CASSIDPGGEGNQPQHF TGTGCCAGTAGTATAGATCCAGGGGGCGAAGGCAATCAGCCCCAGCATTTT